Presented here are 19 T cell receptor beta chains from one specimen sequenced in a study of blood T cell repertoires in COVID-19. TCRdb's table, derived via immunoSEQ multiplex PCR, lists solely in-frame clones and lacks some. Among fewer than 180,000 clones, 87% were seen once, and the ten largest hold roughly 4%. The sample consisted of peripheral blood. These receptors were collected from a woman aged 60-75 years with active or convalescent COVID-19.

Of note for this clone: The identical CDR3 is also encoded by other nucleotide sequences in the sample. The CDR3 nucleotides read TGTGCCAGCAGTTACTCCAGGAACACTGAAGCTTTCTTT. Amino acids: CASSYSRNTEAFF. The chain is built from TRBV6-5 and TRBJ1-1; D is undetermined. The V and J ends lost 0 bases and 1 base respectively, with 3 bases between them. The CDR3 is 13 residues long. From germline, CDR1 is MNHEY and CDR2 SVGAGI.

The CDR3 loop is CASSDPPDNYGYTF. The CDR3 region has the DNA TGTGCCAGCAGTGATCCCCCAGATAACTATGGCTACACCTTC. The chain recombines TRBV25-1 with TRBJ1-2; no firm D call. The length of the CDR3 is 14 residues. V lost 3 bases to trimming and J lost 1 base, with 9 bases between them. Looked up from germline, CDR1 is MGHDK and CDR2 is SYGVNS.

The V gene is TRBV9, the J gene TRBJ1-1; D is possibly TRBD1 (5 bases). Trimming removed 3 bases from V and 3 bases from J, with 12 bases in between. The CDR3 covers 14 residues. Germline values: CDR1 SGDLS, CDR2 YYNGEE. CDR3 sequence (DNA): TGTGCCAGCAGCGCGGGCGGGGGAGACACTGAAGCTTTCTTT. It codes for CASSAGGGDTEAFF.

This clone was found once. The CDR3 bases are TGCGCCAGCAGCCAAGATCAAACGGGGTCTACCCCGCAAGAGACCCAGTACTTC. This sequence encodes CASSQDQTGSTPQETQYF. The chain joins TRBV4-1 to TRBJ2-5; tentative D call: TRBD2 (5 bases). From germline, CDR1 is MGHRA and CDR2 YSYEKL. The CDR3 consists of 18 residues. The V gene lost 0 bases and the J gene lost 2 bases, with 19 bases spanning the gap.

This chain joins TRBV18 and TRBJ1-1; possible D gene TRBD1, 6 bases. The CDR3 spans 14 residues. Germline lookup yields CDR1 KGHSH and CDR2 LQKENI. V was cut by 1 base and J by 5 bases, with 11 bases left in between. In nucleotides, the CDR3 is TGTGCCAGCTCACCACTTACAGGGAATACTGAAGCTTTCTTT. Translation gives CASSPLTGNTEAFF.

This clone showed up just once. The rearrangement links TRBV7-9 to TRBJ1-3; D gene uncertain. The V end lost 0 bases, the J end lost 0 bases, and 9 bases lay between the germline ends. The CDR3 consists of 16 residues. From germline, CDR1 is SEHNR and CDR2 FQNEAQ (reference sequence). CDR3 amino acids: CASSLARVISGNTIYF. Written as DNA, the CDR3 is TGTGCCAGCAGCTTAGCGAGGGTTATCTCTGGAAACACCATATATTTT.

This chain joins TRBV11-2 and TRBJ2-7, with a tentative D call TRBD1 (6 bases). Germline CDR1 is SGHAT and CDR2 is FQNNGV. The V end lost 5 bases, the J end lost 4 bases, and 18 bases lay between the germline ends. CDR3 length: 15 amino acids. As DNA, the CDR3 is TGTGCCAGCAGCGGATTGACAGGCAGTTTATACGAGCAGTACTTC. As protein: CASSGLTGSLYEQYF. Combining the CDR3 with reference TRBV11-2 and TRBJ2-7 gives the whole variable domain EAGVAQSPRYKIIEKRQSVAFWCNPISGHATLYWYQQILGQGPKLLIQFQNNGVVDDSQLPKDRFSAERLKGVDSTLKIQPAKLEDSAVYLCASSGLTGSLYEQYFGPGTRLTVT.

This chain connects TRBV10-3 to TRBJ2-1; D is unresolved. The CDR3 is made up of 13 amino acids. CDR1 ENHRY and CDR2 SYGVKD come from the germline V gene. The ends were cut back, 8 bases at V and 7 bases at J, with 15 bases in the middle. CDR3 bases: TGTGCCATCGCTCGGTCCGCACGGAATGAGCAGTTCTTC. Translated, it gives CAIARSARNEQFF.

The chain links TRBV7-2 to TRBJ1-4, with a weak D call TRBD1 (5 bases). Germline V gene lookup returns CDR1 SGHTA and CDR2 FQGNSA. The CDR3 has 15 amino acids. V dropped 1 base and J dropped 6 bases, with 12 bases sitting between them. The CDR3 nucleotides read TGTGCCAGCAGCTTAGGTTTCAGGGAACATGAAAAACTGTTTTTT. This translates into CASSLGFREHEKLFF. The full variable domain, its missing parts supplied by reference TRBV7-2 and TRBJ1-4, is GAGVSQSPSNKVTEKGKDVELRCDPISGHTALYWYRQSLGQGLEFLIYFQGNSAPDKSGLPSDRFSAERTGGSVSTLTIQRTQQEDSAVYLCASSLGFREHEKLFFGSGTQLSVL.

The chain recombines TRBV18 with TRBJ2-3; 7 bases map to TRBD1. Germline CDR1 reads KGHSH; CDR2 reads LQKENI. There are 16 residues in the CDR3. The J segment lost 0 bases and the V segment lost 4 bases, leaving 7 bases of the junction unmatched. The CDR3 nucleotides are TGTGCCAGCTCACAAGGGACAGCCGCTAGCACAGATACGCAGTATTTT. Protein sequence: CASSQGTAASTDTQYF.

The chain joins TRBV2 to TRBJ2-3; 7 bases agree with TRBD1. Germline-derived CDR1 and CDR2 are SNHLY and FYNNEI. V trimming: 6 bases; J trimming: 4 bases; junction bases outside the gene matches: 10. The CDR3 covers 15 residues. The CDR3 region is CASRLRGQTSDTQYF. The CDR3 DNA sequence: TGTGCCAGCAGGCTGAGGGGACAGACTTCAGATACGCAGTATTTT.

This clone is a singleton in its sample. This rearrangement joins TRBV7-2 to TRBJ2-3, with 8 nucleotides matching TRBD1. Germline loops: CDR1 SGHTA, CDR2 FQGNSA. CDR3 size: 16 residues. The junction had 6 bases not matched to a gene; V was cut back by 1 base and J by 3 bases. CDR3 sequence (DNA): TGTGCCAGCAGCTTAGTCAGGGGGCACTTGACAGATACGCAGTATTTT. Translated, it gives CASSLVRGHLTDTQYF.

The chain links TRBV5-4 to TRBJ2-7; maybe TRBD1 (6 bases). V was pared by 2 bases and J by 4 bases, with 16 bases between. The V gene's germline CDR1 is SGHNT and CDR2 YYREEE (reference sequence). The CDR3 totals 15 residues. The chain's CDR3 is CASSFALGTQYEQYF. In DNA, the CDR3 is TGTGCCAGCAGCTTTGCGTTAGGGACACAATACGAGCAGTACTTC.

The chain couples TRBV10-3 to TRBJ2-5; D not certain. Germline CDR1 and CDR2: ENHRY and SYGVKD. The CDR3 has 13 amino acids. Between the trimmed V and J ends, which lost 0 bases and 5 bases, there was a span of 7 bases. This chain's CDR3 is CAISESAVETQYF. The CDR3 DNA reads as TGTGCCATCAGTGAGTCCGCAGTGGAGACCCAGTACTTC.

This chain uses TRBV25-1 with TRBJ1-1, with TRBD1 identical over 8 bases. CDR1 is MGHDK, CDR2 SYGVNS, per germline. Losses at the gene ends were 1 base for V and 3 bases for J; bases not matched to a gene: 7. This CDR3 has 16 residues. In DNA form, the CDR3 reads TGTGCCAGCAGTGAATCAATTACAGGGGGAGACACTGAAGCTTTCTTT. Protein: CASSESITGGDTEAFF.

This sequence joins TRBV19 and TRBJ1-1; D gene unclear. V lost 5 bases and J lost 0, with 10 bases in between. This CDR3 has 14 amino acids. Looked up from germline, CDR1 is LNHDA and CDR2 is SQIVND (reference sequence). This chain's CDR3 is CASSGARMNTEAFF. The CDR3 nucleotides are TGTGCCAGTAGTGGAGCAAGGATGAACACTGAAGCTTTCTTT.

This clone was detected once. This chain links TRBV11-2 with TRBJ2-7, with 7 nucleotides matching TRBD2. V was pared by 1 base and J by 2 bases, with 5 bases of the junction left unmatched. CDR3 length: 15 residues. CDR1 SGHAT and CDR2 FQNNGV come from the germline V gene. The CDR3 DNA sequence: TGTGCCAGCAGCTTAGCTAGCGGAGCCCCCTACGAGCAGTACTTC. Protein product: CASSLASGAPYEQYF.

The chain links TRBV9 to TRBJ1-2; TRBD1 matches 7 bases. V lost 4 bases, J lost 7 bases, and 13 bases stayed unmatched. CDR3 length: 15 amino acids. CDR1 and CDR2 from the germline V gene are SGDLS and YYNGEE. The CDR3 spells CASSFEDRALGGYTF. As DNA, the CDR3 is TGTGCCAGCAGCTTCGAAGACAGGGCCTTGGGTGGCTACACCTTC.

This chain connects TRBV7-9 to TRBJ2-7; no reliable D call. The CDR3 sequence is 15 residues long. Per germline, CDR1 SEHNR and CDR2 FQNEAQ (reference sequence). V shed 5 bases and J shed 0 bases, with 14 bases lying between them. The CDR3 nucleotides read TGTGCCAGCAGCGAGGCCCTCAGTCGCTCCTACGAGCAGTACTTC. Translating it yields CASSEALSRSYEQYF.